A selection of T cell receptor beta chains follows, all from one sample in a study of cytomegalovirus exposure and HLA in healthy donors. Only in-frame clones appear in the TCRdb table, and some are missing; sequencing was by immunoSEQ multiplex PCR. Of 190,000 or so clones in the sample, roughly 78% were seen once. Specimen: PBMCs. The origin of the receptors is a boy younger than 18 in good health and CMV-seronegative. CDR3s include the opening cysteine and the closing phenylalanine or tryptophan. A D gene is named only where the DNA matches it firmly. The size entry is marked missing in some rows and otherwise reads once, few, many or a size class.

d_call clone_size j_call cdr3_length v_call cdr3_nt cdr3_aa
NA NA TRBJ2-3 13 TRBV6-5 TGTGCCAGCAGTTCCATCTCAGGAAATACGCAGTATTTT CASSSISGNTQYF
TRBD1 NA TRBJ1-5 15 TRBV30 TGTGCCTGGAGTGCAGCCCCTACAGGGGTTCAGCCCCAGCATTTT CAWSAAPTGVQPQHF
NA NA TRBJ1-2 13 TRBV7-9 TGTGCCAGCAGCACCTACAGGGACCATGGCTACACCTTC CASSTYRDHGYTF
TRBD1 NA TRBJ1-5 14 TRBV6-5 TGTGCCAGCAGTTCGACAGGGAGCAATCAGCCCCAGCATTTT CASSSTGSNQPQHF
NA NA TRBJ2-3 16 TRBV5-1 TGCGCCAGCAGCTTCGCCAGGGGCATAGGCACAGATACGCAGTATTTT CASSFARGIGTDTQYF
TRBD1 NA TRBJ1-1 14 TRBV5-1 TGCGCCAGCAGCTCGGGACAGGCCGGCACTGAAGCTTTCTTT CASSSGQAGTEAFF
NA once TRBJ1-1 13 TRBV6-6 TGTGCCAGCAGGCAGGACGGGGGCACTGAAGCTTTCTTT CASRQDGGTEAFF
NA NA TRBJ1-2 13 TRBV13 TGTGCCAGCAGCTTTTTCAGGGGTGATGGCTACACCTTC CASSFFRGDGYTF
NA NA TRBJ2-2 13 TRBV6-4 TGTGCCAGCAGTCGACAGAACACCGGGGAGCTGTTTTTT CASSRQNTGELFF
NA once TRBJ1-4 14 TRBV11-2 TGTGCCAGCAGCTTAGACAGGTCAAATGAAAAACTGTTTTTT CASSLDRSNEKLFF
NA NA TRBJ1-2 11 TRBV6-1 TGTGCCAGCACGGCCTCGGGAGGCTACACCTTC CASTASGGYTF
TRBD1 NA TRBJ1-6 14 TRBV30 TGTGCCTGGACGGAGGACAGGGGAGATTCACCCCTCCACTTT CAWTEDRGDSPLHF
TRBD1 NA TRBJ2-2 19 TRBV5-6 TGTGCCAGCAGCTCCCGGGACAGGGGACCCAGGAAAAACACCGGGGAGCTGTTTTTT CASSSRDRGPRKNTGELFF
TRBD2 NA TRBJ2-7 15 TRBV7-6 TGTGCCAGCAGCTTAAAAGCGGGGAGCTCCTACGAGCAGTACTTC CASSLKAGSSYEQYF
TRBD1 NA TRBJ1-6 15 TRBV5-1 TGCGCCAGCAGCGTGGAGACAGGGGGAAGTTCACCCCTCCACTTT CASSVETGGSSPLHF
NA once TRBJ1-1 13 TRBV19 TGTGCCAGTAGTATAGCAGCGGCCCCCGAAGCTTTCTTT CASSIAAAPEAFF